The source of this T cell receptor (beta chain) is a study of T cell responses to AZD1222 COVID-19 vaccine. Points from the study as a whole: Regions 160-218 and 743-854 held dominance among vaccine-associated CD4 TCRs, which spanned spike. The study sampled repertoires only after the peak T cell response.

Here immunoSEQ multiplex PCR was the method, and the copy in TCRdb shows in-frame clones only, minus some. This table holds about 200,000 clones, about 93% found once. Of note for this clone: The antigen remains unidentified.

CDR3 length equals 14 residues. The germline V gene encodes CDR1 SGHRS and CDR2 YFSETQ. V gave up 3 bases and J gave up 3 bases; unmatched junction bases: 3. The source was peripheral blood, collected 28 days after the second AZD1222 dose. This TCR derives from an adult who received the AZD1222 COVID-19 vaccine. This chain connects TRBV5-1 to TRBJ1-1, with 9 bases lining up with TRBD1. CDR3 bases: TGCGCCAGCAGCTCGGGACAGGGAGACACTGAAGCTTTCTTT. Translation gives CASSSGQGDTEAFF.